Following are 8 T cell receptor beta chains from one sample sequenced in a study of T cells in Graves' hyperthyroidism and ophthalmopathy. TCR beta CDR3 regions were amplified from RNA transcripts. The TCR CDR3 was amplified in a first-round RT-PCR using the HTBI primer set. Via MiXCR, TCRdb re-called the multiplex PCR reads, giving one row per CDR3 protein. Here the sample spans over 300,000 distinct CDR3 sequences, 12% to 15% being singletons. Sequences were obtained from blood. The receptor source for this set is a woman aged 40 to 50 with Graves' ophthalmopathy.

This clonotype was recorded at least ten times. The chain employs TRBV12-3 or TRBV12-4 and TRBJ1-5, with D tentatively TRBD1 (6 bases). The V end was cut by 5 bases, the J end by 1 base, with 9 bases between. CDR3 length equals 14 residues. CDR3 amino acids: CASSKDSSNQPQHF. The CDR3 DNA reads as TGTGCCAGCAGTAAGGACAGCAGCAATCAGCCCCAGCATTTT.

On this clonotype itself: Since a much larger clone is just one base distant, this may be a read error. The chain combines TRBV29-1 with TRBJ2-7; no clear D. In germline, CDR1 is SQVTM, CDR2 ANQGSEA. This CDR3 is built from 13 residues. The CDR3 DNA follows: TGCAGCGTTGAAGATCTTCGCGTCCTTGAGCAGCACTTC. Translating it yields CSVEDLRVLEQHF.

This clonotype was seen many times. The chain employs TRBV7-9 and TRBJ2-1, with 8 bases that match TRBD2. CDR3 length: 15 amino acids. Trimming took 3 bases from V and 3 from J; bases not matched to a gene: 4. In germline, CDR1 is SEHNR, CDR2 FQNEAQ (reference sequence). CDR3 residues: CASSFPGTSYNEQFF. DNA for the CDR3: TGTGCCAGCAGCTTTCCTGGGACTAGCTACAATGAGCAGTTCTTC.

The rearrangement links TRBV6-9 to TRBJ2-1; D is unclear. Germline CDR1 is MNHGY and CDR2 is SVAAGI. This CDR3 spans 16 amino acids. Here the CDR3 DNA reads TGTGCACATGTTTTGTTCCTTGGCAGCTCCTACAATGAGCAGTTCTTC. Protein sequence: CAHVLFLGSSYNEQFF.

This clonotype was seen ten or more times. The chain is built from TRBV6-4 and TRBJ1-1; D is perhaps TRBD1 (5 bases). The CDR3 loop spans 14 amino acids. Deletions cut 6 bases from V and 1 base from J, with 12 bases between. Per germline, CDR1 MRHNA and CDR2 SNTAGT. Here the CDR3 reads CASSPQAENTEAFF. The DNA for the CDR3 is TGTGCCAGCAGCCCACAGGCCGAGAACACTGAAGCTTTCTTT.

The sample holds many counts of this clonotype. This sequence joins TRBV6-1 and TRBJ2-1; D is undetermined. The CDR3 consists of 11 residues. Germline loops: CDR1 MNHNS, CDR2 SASEGT. Trimming pared 5 bases from V and 7 bases from J, leaving 6 bases between. The DNA for the CDR3 is TGTGCCAGCAGTTCCCAGAATGAGCAGTTCTTC. Translated, it gives CASSSQNEQFF.

Note on this clonotype: The junction and the germline gene differ at one end; a read error may be behind it. The rearrangement uses TRBV20-1 and TRBJ1-1; a possible D gene is TRBD1 (6 bases). CDR1 and CDR2 from the germline V gene are DFQATT and SNEGSKA (reference sequence). The CDR3 is made up of 14 amino acids. DNA for the CDR3: TGCAGTGCTGGAGATGTCACAGGGAGTCCTGAAGCTTTCTTT. Translated: CSAGDVTGSPEAFF.

J is TRBJ2-5 and V is TRBV28; D remains ambiguous. V was pared by 6 bases and J by 9 bases, with 20 bases between. This CDR3 contains 14 residues. In germline, CDR1 is MDHEN, CDR2 SYDVKM. Written as DNA, the CDR3 is TGTGCCAGCAGCCTAAGGGTTCCGTGGGGTTCCCAGTACTTC. Residues: CASSLRVPWGSQYF.